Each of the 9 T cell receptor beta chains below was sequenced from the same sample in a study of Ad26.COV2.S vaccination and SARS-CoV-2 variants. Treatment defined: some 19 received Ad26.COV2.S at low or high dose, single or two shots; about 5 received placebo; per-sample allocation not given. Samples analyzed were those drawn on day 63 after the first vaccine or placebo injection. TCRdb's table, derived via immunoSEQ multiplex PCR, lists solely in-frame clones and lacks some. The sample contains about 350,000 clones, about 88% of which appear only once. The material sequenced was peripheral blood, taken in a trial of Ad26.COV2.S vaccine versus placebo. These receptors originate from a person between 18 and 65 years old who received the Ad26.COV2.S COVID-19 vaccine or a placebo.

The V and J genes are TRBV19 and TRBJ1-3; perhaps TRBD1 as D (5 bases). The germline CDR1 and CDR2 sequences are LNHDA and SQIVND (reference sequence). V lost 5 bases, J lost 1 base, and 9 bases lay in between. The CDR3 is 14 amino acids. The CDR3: CASSQGGSGNTIYF. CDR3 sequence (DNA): TGTGCCAGTAGTCAGGGTGGATCTGGAAACACCATATATTTT.

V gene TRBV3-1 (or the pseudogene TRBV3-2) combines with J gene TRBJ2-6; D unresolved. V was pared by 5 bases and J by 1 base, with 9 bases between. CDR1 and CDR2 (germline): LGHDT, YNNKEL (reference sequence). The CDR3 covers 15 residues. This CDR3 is CASSSTGSGANVLTF. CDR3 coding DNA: TGTGCCAGCAGCTCGACTGGGTCTGGGGCCAACGTCCTGACTTTC.

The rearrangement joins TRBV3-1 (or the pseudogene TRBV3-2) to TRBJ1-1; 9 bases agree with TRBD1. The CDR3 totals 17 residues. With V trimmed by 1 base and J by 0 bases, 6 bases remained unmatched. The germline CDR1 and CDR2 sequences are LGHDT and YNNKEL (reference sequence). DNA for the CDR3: TGTGCCAGCAGCCAAGTTTACAGGGGGCAACTGAACACTGAAGCTTTCTTT. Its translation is CASSQVYRGQLNTEAFF.

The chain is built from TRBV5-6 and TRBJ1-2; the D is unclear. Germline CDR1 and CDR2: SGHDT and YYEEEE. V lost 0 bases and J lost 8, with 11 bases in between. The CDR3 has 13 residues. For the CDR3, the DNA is TGTGCCAGCAGCTTGGCGCGTTTGGGCGGCTACACCTTC. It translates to CASSLARLGGYTF.

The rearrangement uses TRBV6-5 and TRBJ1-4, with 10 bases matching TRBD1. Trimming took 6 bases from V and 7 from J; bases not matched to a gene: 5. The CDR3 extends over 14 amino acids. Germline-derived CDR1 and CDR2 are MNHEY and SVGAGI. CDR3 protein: CASRGTGVREKLFF. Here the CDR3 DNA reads TGTGCCAGCAGGGGGACAGGGGTGCGTGAAAAACTGTTTTTT.

CDR3 residues: CASSFPPGTGGVKNEQYF. CDR3 nucleotides: TGTGCCAGCAGTTTCCCTCCCGGGACAGGGGGCGTTAAGAACGAGCAGTACTTC. The chain combines TRBV28 with TRBJ2-7; 12 bases agree with TRBD1. The CDR3 has 18 residues. CDR1 is MDHEN, CDR2 SYDVKM, per germline. J was trimmed by 5 bases and V by 3 bases; bases with no gene match: 14.

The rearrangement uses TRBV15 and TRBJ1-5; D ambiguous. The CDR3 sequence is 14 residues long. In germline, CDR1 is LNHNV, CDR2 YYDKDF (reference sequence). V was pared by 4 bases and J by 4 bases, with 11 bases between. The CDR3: CATSIRTRNQPQHF. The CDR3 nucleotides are TGTGCCACCAGCATCAGGACTCGAAATCAGCCCCAGCATTTT.

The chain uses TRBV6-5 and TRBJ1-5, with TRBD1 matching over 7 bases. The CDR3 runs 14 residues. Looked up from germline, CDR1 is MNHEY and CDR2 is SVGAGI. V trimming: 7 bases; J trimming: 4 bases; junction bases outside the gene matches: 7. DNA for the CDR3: TGTGCCAGCACCCAGGGGGGAAAAAATCAGCCCCAGCATTTT. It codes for CASTQGGKNQPQHF.

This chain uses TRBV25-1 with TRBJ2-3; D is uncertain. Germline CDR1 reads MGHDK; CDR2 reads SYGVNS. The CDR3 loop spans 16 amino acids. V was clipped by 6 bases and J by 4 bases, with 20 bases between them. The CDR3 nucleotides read TGTGCCAGCAGCTTGAAGAAAGGACCCCACGCAGATACGCAGTATTTT. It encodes CASSLKKGPHADTQYF.